Following are 22 T cell receptor beta chains from one sample sequenced in a study of OX40 agonist ivuxolimab in advanced cancers. TCRdb's copy holds only in-frame clones and misses some; the assay was immunoSEQ multiplex PCR. The sample includes about 53,000 clones, approximately 92% seen only once; the top ten take roughly 10%. The sequencing used CD4+ or CD8+ T cells sorted from blood, collected in a trial of the OX40 agonist ivuxolimab. The receptors shown here come from an adult with an advanced solid tumor such as melanoma, head and neck, liver or kidney cancer.

The rearrangement links TRBV2 to TRBJ2-7; D perhaps matches TRBD2 (5 bases). The CDR3 is 15 amino acids. Germline V gives CDR1 SNHLY, CDR2 FYNNEI. Trimming pared 7 bases from V and 2 bases from J, leaving 18 bases between. The CDR3 protein is CASNTDTLRAYEQYF. In DNA form, the CDR3 reads TGTGCCAGCAATACCGACACTCTGCGGGCCTACGAGCAGTACTTC.

The chain uses TRBV19 and TRBJ2-1, with D possibly matching TRBD2 (6 bases). The germline CDR1 and CDR2 sequences are LNHDA and SQIVND (reference sequence). V lost 4 bases and J 0 bases, leaving 13 bases between the germline ends. The CDR3 loop spans 16 amino acids. This CDR3 is CASSRGGGNSYNEQFF. The CDR3 DNA follows: TGTGCCAGTAGTAGGGGTGGAGGGAACTCCTACAATGAGCAGTTCTTC.

The table lists this clone with a count of one. The V and J genes are TRBV20-1 and TRBJ2-7, with a possible D match to TRBD1 (6 bases). Per the germline V gene, CDR1 is DFQATT and CDR2 is SNEGSKA (reference sequence). The V end was cut by 5 bases, the J end by 6 bases, with 11 bases between. The CDR3 consists of 11 residues. The CDR3 nucleotides read TGCAGTGCTTCCGGGACACCCGAGCAGTACTTC. It encodes CSASGTPEQYF.

This clone turned up a few times. The gene calls are TRBV10-3 and TRBJ1-1; D call uncertain. The ends were cut back, 3 bases at V and 8 bases at J, with 7 bases in the middle. The CDR3 has 11 residues. Germline CDR1 reads ENHRY; CDR2 reads SYGVKD. The CDR3 here is CAISDGMEAFF. The CDR3 DNA is TGTGCCATCAGTGATGGGATGGAAGCTTTCTTT.

The rearrangement links TRBV19 to TRBJ1-4; D is possibly TRBD1 (6 bases). Trimming cost V 3 bases and J 2 bases, with 13 bases left between them. Per germline, CDR1 LNHDA and CDR2 SQIVND (reference sequence). The CDR3 has 16 residues. The DNA for the CDR3 is TGTGCCAGTAGTATTTGGACAGCCTCCACTAATGAAAAACTGTTTTTT. Encoded protein: CASSIWTASTNEKLFF.

The CDR3, as DNA: TGTGCCAGCAGCTTAGCAGAAAACCAGGGACGAGGCTACACCTTC. Translated: CASSLAENQGRGYTF. The chain uses TRBV7-2 and TRBJ1-2; a possible D gene is TRBD1 (5 bases). Germline V CDR1 and CDR2: SGHTA, FQGNSA. Between the trimmed V and J ends, which lost 0 bases and 8 bases, there was a span of 16 bases. The CDR3 extends over 15 amino acids.

The chain couples TRBV7-2 to TRBJ2-7; 9 bases are a match to TRBD1. V shed 5 bases and J 6 bases; nucleotides not matched to a gene: 5. CDR1 is SGHTA, CDR2 FQGNSA, per germline. The CDR3 is 13 residues long. CDR3 coding DNA: TGTGCCAGCAGCCCCCGACAGGGGGGCGAGCAGTACTTC. Translating it yields CASSPRQGGEQYF.

The J gene is TRBJ2-3, the V gene TRBV25-1; no reliable D call. Germline V gene lookup returns CDR1 MGHDK and CDR2 SYGVNS. The CDR3 runs 16 residues. V dropped 5 bases and J dropped 4 bases, with 19 bases sitting between them. CDR3 protein: CASSSPKGLRADTQYF. The CDR3 DNA follows: TGTGCCAGCAGTTCCCCCAAAGGGCTAAGGGCAGATACGCAGTATTTT.

J is TRBJ1-3 and V is TRBV28; D might be TRBD1 (5 bases). V lost 6 bases to trimming and J lost 2 bases, with 11 bases between them. CDR1 and CDR2 (germline): MDHEN, SYDVKM. The CDR3 has 14 residues. The CDR3 loop reads CASRVRGAGNTIYF. The CDR3 DNA follows: TGTGCCAGCAGGGTCCGGGGGGCTGGAAACACCATATATTTT.

J is TRBJ1-4 and V is TRBV7-9; 9 bases are a match to TRBD1. Germline CDR1 SEHNR, CDR2 FQNEAQ (reference sequence). The CDR3 has 16 residues. Trimming took 5 bases from V and 3 from J; bases not matched to a gene: 7. The CDR3 sequence is CASSLTGGWANEKLFF. Written as DNA, the CDR3 is TGTGCCAGCAGCCTTACAGGGGGCTGGGCTAATGAAAAACTGTTTTTT.

The rearrangement links TRBV6-6 to TRBJ2-7; 10 bases fit TRBD1. The CDR3 runs 14 residues. V trimming: 4 bases; J trimming: 6 bases; junction bases outside the gene matches: 6. Germline-derived CDR1 and CDR2 are MNHNY and SVGAGI (reference sequence). CDR3 loop: CASSSRTGGREQYF. CDR3 in DNA: TGTGCCAGCAGTTCCCGGACAGGGGGTCGCGAGCAGTACTTC.

The chain is built from TRBV23-1 and TRBJ2-3; the D gene could be TRBD1 or TRBD2 (5 bases each). TRBV23-1 is marked as an open reading frame, function uncertain. V dropped 2 bases and J dropped 0 bases, with 24 bases sitting between them. This CDR3 region has 20 residues. Written as DNA, the CDR3 is TGCGCCAGCAGTCAACACGGAGGCAGGGTTGGATTACCTAGCACAGATACGCAGTATTTT. Protein: CASSQHGGRVGLPSTDTQYF.

The V and J genes are TRBV7-3 and TRBJ2-6; 8 nucleotides match TRBD1. CDR1 and CDR2 (germline): SGHTA, FQGTGA. The CDR3 has 16 amino acids. The ends lost 3 bases at V and 0 bases at J; junction bases unmatched: 1. CDR3 loop: CASSFTGGSGANVLTF. The CDR3 DNA reads as TGTGCCAGCAGCTTTACAGGGGGCTCTGGGGCCAACGTCCTGACTTTC.

This chain connects TRBV28 to TRBJ2-3, with a weak D call TRBD2 (5 bases). Between the trimmed V and J ends, which lost 4 bases and 3 bases, there was a span of 17 bases. This CDR3 spans 16 amino acids. CDR1 and CDR2 from the germline V gene are MDHEN and SYDVKM. The CDR3 sequence is CASSSLRDTRTDTQYF. CDR3 sequence (DNA): TGTGCCAGCAGTTCACTCCGGGATACAAGAACAGATACGCAGTATTTT.

V usage is TRBV5-1 and J usage is TRBJ1-1; D remains unclear. V was pared by 0 bases and J by 6 bases, with 12 bases between. Germline values: CDR1 SGHRS, CDR2 YFSETQ. The CDR3 contains 14 residues. The CDR3 sequence is CASSLEPSGAEAFF. CDR3 sequence (DNA): TGCGCCAGCAGCTTGGAACCCAGCGGAGCTGAAGCTTTCTTT. Variable domain in full (rest from reference TRBV5-1 and TRBJ1-1): KAGVTQTPRYLIKTRGQQVTLSCSPISGHRSVSWYQQTPGQGLQFLFEYFSETQRNKGNFPGRFSGRQFSNSRSEMNVSTLELGDSALYLCASSLEPSGAEAFFGQGTRLTVV.

CDR3 bases: TGTGCCAGCAGGAACCGGGCCCCCGGGGGGTCCCAGTACTTC. Its protein product is CASRNRAPGGSQYF. The chain joins TRBV7-9 to TRBJ2-5; 7 nucleotides match TRBD2. Germline V lookup: CDR1 SEHNR, CDR2 FQNEAQ (reference sequence). Trimming at V came to 6 bases and at J to 9 bases, leaving 13 bases not matched to a gene. The CDR3 is 14 amino acids.

The rearrangement links TRBV19 to TRBJ2-5; 8 nucleotides align to TRBD1. Germline V gene lookup returns CDR1 LNHDA and CDR2 SQIVND (reference sequence). The CDR3 has 15 amino acids. The V segment lost 4 bases and the J segment 0 bases; nucleotides outside the gene matches: 4. CDR3 nucleotides: TGTGCCAGTAGTACCCTGGACAGGGACCAAGAGACCCAGTACTTC. Translation: CASSTLDRDQETQYF.

CDR3 nucleotide sequence: TGTGCCAGCAGCCCGACAGGAATCACCGGGGAGCTGTTTTTT. It encodes CASSPTGITGELFF. The genes are TRBV11-1 and TRBJ2-2, with D perhaps matching TRBD1 (6 bases). V lost 5 bases and J lost 4, with 11 bases in between. CDR3 length equals 14 residues. Germline V lookup: CDR1 SGHAT, CDR2 FQDESV (reference sequence).

This chain joins TRBV28 and TRBJ1-1; D gene ambiguous. CDR1 and CDR2 from the germline V gene are MDHEN and SYDVKM. CDR3 length equals 13 residues. V was clipped by 8 bases and J by 3 bases, with 13 bases between them. CDR3 DNA: TGTGCCAGCCGGACGCAGGATCACACTGAAGCTTTCTTT. It translates to CASRTQDHTEAFF.

The V and J genes are TRBV10-2 and TRBJ2-3; tentatively, D is TRBD1 (7 bases). Trimming stripped 6 bases from V and 0 bases from J, with 16 bases between. This CDR3 is built from 16 residues. Germline V gene sequence: CDR1 WSHSY, CDR2 SAAADI. CDR3 residues: CASRRDRDPSTDTQYF. The CDR3 DNA reads as TGCGCCAGCAGGCGGGACAGAGATCCTAGCACAGATACGCAGTATTTT.

This chain links TRBV28 with TRBJ1-6, with D unresolved. The CDR3 has 13 amino acids. Germline V lookup: CDR1 MDHEN, CDR2 SYDVKM. V lost 1 base and J 5 bases, leaving 3 bases between the germline ends. This CDR3 is CASSLYNNSPLHF. The CDR3 region has the DNA TGTGCCAGCAGTTTATACAATAATTCACCCCTCCACTTT.

This clone showed up just once. V gene TRBV28 combines with J gene TRBJ2-5; 8 positions match TRBD1. The CDR3 runs 15 residues. J gave up 4 bases and V 2 bases, and 6 bases lay outside the gene matches. Germline V lookup: CDR1 MDHEN, CDR2 SYDVKM. The CDR3 bases are TGTGCCAGCAGTTTAGCGGACAGGGCGAGAGAGACCCAGTACTTC. Its translation: CASSLADRARETQYF. The full variable domain, with the rest looked up from reference TRBV28 and TRBJ2-5, is DVKVTQSSRYLVKRTGEKVFLECVQDMDHENMFWYRQDPGLGLRLIYFSYDVKMKEKGDIPEGYSVSREKKERFSLILESASTNQTSMYLCASSLADRARETQYFGPGTRLLVL.